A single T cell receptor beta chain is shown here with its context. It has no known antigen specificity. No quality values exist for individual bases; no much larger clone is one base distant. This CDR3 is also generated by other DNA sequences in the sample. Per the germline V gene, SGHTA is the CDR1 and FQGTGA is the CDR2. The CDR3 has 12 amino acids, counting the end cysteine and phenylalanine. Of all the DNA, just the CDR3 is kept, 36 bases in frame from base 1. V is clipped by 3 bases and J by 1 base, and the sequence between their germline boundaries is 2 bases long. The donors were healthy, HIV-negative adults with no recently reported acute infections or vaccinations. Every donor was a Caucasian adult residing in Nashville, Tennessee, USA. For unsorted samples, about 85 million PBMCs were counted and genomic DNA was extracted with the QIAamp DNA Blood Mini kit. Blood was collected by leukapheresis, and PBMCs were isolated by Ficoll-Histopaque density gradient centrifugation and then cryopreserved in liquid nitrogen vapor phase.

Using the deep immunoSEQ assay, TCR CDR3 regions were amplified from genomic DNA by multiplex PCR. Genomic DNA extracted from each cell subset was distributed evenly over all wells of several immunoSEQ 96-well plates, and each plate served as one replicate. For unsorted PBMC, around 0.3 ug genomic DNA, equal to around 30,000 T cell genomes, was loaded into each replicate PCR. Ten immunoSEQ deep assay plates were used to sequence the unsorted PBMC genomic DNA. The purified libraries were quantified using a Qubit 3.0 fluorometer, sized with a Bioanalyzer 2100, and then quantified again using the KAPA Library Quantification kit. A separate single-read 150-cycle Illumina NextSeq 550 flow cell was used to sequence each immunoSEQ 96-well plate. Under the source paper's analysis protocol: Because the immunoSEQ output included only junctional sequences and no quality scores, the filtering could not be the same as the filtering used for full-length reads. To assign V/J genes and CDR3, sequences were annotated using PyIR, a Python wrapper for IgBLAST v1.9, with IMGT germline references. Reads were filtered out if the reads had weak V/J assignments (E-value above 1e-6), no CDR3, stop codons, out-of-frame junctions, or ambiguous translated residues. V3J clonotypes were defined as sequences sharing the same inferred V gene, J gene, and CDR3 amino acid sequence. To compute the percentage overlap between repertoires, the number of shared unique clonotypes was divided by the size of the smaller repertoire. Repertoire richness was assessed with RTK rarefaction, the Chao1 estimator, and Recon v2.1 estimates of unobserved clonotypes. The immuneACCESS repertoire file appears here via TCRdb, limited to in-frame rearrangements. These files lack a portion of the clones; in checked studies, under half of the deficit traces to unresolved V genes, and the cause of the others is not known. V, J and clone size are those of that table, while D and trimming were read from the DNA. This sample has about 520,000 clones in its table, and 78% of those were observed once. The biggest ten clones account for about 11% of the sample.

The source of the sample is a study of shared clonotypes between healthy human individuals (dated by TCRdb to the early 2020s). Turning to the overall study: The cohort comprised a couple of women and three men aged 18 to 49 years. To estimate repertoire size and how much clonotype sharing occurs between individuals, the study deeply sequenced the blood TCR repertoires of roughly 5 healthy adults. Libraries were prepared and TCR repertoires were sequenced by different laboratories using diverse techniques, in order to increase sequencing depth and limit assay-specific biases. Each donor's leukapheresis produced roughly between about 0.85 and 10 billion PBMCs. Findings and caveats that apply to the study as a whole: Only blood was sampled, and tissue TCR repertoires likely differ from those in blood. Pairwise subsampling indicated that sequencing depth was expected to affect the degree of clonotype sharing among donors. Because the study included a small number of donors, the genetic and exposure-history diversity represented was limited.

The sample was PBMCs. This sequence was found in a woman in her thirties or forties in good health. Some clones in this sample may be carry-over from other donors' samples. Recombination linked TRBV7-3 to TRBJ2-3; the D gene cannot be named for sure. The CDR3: CASSLGTDTQYF. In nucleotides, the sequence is TGTGCCAGCAGCTTGGGCACAGATACGCAGTATTTT.